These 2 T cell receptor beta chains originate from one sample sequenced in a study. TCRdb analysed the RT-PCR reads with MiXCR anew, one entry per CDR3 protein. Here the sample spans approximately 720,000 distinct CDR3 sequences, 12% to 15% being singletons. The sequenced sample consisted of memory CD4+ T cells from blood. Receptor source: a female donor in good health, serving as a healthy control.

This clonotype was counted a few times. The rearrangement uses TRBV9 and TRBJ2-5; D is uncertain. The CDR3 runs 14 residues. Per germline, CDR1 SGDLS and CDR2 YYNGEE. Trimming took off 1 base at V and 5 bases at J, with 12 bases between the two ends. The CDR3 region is CASSVSPSGETQYF. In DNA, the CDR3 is TGTGCCAGCAGCGTATCTCCCTCCGGGGAGACCCAGTACTTC. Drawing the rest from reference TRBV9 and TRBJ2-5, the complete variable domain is DSGVTQTPKHLITATGQRVTLRCSPRSGDLSVYWYQQSLDQGLQFLIQYYNGEERAKGNILERFSAQQFPDLHSELNLSSLELGDSALYFCASSVSPSGETQYFGPGTRLLVL.

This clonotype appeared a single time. The CDR3 spells CASSLRLAGEGEQYF. DNA for the CDR3: TGTGCCAGCAGCCTTCGACTAGCGGGAGAAGGCGAGCAGTACTTC. This chain joins TRBV3-1 and TRBJ2-7; 12 bases map to TRBD2. The germline V gene has CDR1 LGHDT and CDR2 YNNKEL (reference sequence). V trimming: 4 bases; J trimming: 6 bases; junction bases outside the gene matches: 7. CDR3 length: 15 amino acids.